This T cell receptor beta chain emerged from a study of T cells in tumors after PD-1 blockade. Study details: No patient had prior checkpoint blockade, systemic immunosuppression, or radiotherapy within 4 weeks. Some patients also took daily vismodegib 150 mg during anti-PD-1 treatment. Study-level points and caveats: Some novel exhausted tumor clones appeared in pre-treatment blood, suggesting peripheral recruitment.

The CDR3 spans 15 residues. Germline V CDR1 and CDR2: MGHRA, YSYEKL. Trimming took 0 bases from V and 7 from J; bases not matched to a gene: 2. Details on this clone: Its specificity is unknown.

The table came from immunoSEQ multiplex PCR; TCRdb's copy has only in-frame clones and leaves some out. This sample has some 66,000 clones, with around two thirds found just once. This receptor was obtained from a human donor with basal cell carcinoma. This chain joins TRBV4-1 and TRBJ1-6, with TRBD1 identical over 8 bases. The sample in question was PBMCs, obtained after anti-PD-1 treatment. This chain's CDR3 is CASSQDRGQNSPLHF. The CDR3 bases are TGCGCCAGCAGCCAAGACAGGGGGCAAAATTCACCCCTCCACTTT.